This is a list of T cell receptor beta chains from one sample in a study of graft-versus-host responses after intestinal transplantation. These TCRs are of unknown antigen specificity. Profiling relied on immunoSEQ multiplex PCR, and the TCRdb table lists in-frame clones only, not all of them. This table has more than 95,000 clones, roughly 93% appearing once. The sample was unstimulated CD8+ T cells sorted from spleen or lymph node cells, taken before intestinal transplant. These receptors were taken from a human donor who received an intestinal transplant. Both conserved end residues are part of each CDR3. A D gene is named only where the DNA matches it firmly. Rows give clone size only sometimes, using once, few, many, or a class for an expanded clone.

. | TRBJ1-6 | TRBV6-1 | . | CASSEGWGSLSSYNSPLHF | TGTGCCAGCAGTGAAGGGTGGGGCAGCCTGAGCTCCTATAATTCACCCCTCCACTTT
. | TRBJ2-1 | TRBV5-8 | . | CASSEEPYNEQFF | TGTGCCAGCTCTGAGGAGCCCTACAATGAGCAGTTCTTC
. | TRBJ2-3 | TRBV30 | . | CAWMVGGTDTQYF | TGTGCCTGGATGGTGGGAGGCACAGATACGCAGTATTTT
TRBD2 | TRBJ2-5 | TRBV6-5 | . | CASSSGGETQYF | TGTGCCAGCTCTAGCGGGGGAGAGACCCAGTACTTC
. | TRBJ2-5 | TRBV5-6 | . | CASRIHPQAVQETQYF | TGTGCCAGCAGGATACACCCACAGGCCGTCCAAGAGACCCAGTACTTC
. | TRBJ1-5 | TRBV27 | . | CASSWGGSNQPQHF | TGTGCCAGCAGTTGGGGTGGGAGCAATCAGCCCCAGCATTTT
. | TRBJ2-3 | TRBV9 | . | CASSVRAASAGEDTQYF | TGTGCCAGCAGCGTACGGGCAGCATCCGCAGGGGAAGATACGCAGTATTTT
. | TRBJ2-2 | TRBV4-1 | . | CASSQEPGTGELFF | TGCGCCAGCAGCCAAGAACCCGGGACCGGGGAGCTGTTTTTT
. | TRBJ2-7 | TRBV11-2 | . | CASSSRYEQYF | TGTGCCAGCAGCTCCCGTTACGAGCAGTACTTC
TRBD2 | TRBJ2-1 | TRBV5-1 | . | CASSTHTSGGEQFF | TGCGCCAGCAGCACACATACTAGCGGGGGCGAGCAGTTCTTC
. | TRBJ2-3 | TRBV30 | . | CAWSVLGFGADTQYF | TGTGCCTGGAGTGTTCTGGGGTTCGGGGCAGATACGCAGTATTTT
TRBD1 | TRBJ2-3 | TRBV9 | . | CASSETGGRTDTQYF | TGTGCCAGCAGCGAAACAGGGGGGCGCACAGATACGCAGTATTTT
. | TRBJ1-6 | TRBV6-5 | . | CASSENSPLHF | TGTGCCAGCAGTGAAAATTCACCCCTCCACTTT
. | TRBJ1-1 | TRBV25-1 | . | CASSEKVGGTEAFF | TGTGCCAGCAGTGAAAAGGTCGGGGGCACTGAAGCTTTCTTT
. | TRBJ1-1 | TRBV7-9 | once | CASSLGDGANTEAFF | TGTGCCAGCAGCCTGGGGGATGGGGCGAACACTGAAGCTTTCTTT
. | TRBJ2-7 | TRBV4-2 | once | CASSQDPSSQPDVTYEQYF | TGTGCCAGCAGCCAAGACCCATCCTCCCAACCGGATGTCACCTACGAGCAGTACTTC
TRBD2 | TRBJ2-5 | TRBV27 | . | CASSFGLAGETQYF | TGTGCCAGCAGTTTTGGACTAGCGGGGGAGACCCAGTACTTC
TRBD2 | TRBJ2-3 | TRBV4-1 | . | CASSQTSGGRTDTQYF | TGCGCCAGCAGCCAAACTAGCGGGGGGAGGACAGATACGCAGTATTTT
. | TRBJ2-7 | TRBV6-1 | . | CASRFYEQYF | TGTGCCAGCAGGTTCTACGAGCAGTACTTC
. | TRBJ1-1 | TRBV5-4 | . | CASSLSGSEAFF | TGTGCCAGCAGCTTGTCTGGGTCTGAAGCTTTCTTT
TRBD2 | TRBJ2-1 | TRBV7-9 | few | CASSFPSGNEQFF | TGTGCCAGCAGCTTTCCTAGCGGCAATGAGCAGTTCTTC
TRBD2 | TRBJ2-1 | TRBV27 | . | CASAGGGSYNEQFF | TGTGCCAGCGCTGGGGGGGGCTCCTACAATGAGCAGTTCTTC
. | TRBJ2-7 | TRBV27 | . | CASSPQGYSYEQYF | TGTGCCAGCAGTCCTCAGGGGTACTCCTACGAGCAGTACTTC
. | TRBJ1-5 | TRBV4-1 | . | CASSQDLGGHNQPQHF | TGCGCCAGCAGCCAAGATTTGGGGGGACACAATCAGCCCCAGCATTTT
. | TRBJ2-7 | TRBV7-9 | . | CASSTTGNYEQYF | TGTGCCAGCAGTACAACAGGGAACTACGAGCAGTACTTC
TRBD2 | TRBJ2-2 | TRBV4-1 | few | CASSRLAGAQFTGELFF | TGCGCCAGCAGCCGGCTAGCGGGGGCACAGTTCACCGGGGAGCTGTTTTTT
TRBD1 | TRBJ1-6 | TRBV4-1 | . | CASSPDRDGGSPLHF | TGCGCCAGCAGCCCAGACAGGGATGGGGGATCACCCCTCCACTTT
. | TRBJ2-7 | TRBV4-1 | . | CASSQGPLSSYEQYF | TGCGCCAGCAGCCAAGGTCCGCTGAGCTCCTACGAGCAGTACTTC
. | TRBJ2-7 | TRBV6-6 | . | CASSYSLNYEQYF | TGTGCCAGCAGTTACTCCCTCAACTACGAGCAGTACTTC
. | TRBJ2-5 | TRBV2 | . | CASSGSAGPQETQYF | TGTGCCAGCAGTGGGTCCGCAGGGCCTCAAGAGACCCAGTACTTC
. | TRBJ2-1 | TRBV10-3 | . | CAISGTDSYNEQFF | TGTGCCATCAGTGGAACCGATTCCTACAATGAGCAGTTCTTC
. | TRBJ1-6 | TRBV7-2 | . | CASSEGPYNSPLHF | TGTGCCAGCAGCGAGGGCCCCTATAATTCACCCCTCCACTTT
. | TRBJ1-6 | TRBV10-1 | . | CASSRGEGNSPLHF | TGCGCCAGCAGTCGCGGGGAGGGGAATTCACCCCTCCACTTT
. | TRBJ2-7 | TRBV5-8 | . | CASSTGRVEQYF | TGTGCCAGCAGCACAGGACGGGTCGAGCAGTACTTC
. | TRBJ2-7 | TRBV13 | . | CASSLAGVGANEQYF | TGTGCCAGCAGCTTAGCGGGAGTAGGTGCCAACGAGCAGTACTTC
. | TRBJ2-7 | TRBV21-1 | . | CASSKDMGQGKDYEQYF | TGTGCCAGCAGCAAAGATATGGGACAGGGGAAGGACTACGAGCAGTACTTC
TRBD1 | TRBJ2-3 | TRBV6-1 | . | CASSVRQGNRDTQYF | TGTGCCAGCAGTGTAAGACAGGGAAATCGAGATACGCAGTATTTT
. | TRBJ1-4 | TRBV6-5 | once | CASSRTVYHEKLFF | TGTGCCAGCAGCCGGACAGTCTATCATGAAAAACTGTTTTTT
. | TRBJ2-2 | TRBV7-2 | . | CASSLGWTVTGELFF | TGTGCCAGCAGCTTAGGATGGACGGTAACCGGGGAGCTGTTTTTT
. | TRBJ1-5 | TRBV15 | few | CATSSYRPHQPQHF | TGTGCCACCAGCAGCTACCGTCCGCACCAGCCCCAGCATTTT
. | TRBJ2-7 | TRBV11-2 | . | CASSVLGGGLGEQYF | TGTGCCAGCTCCGTATTAGGGGGGGGGCTGGGGGAGCAGTACTTC
. | TRBJ2-2 | TRBV6-6 | few | CASWSGELFF | TGTGCCAGCTGGTCCGGGGAGCTGTTTTTT
TRBD2 | TRBJ2-5 | TRBV7-8 | . | CASSFGRGGLETQYF | TGTGCCAGCAGCTTCGGACGGGGGGGGTTGGAGACCCAGTACTTC
. | TRBJ1-2 | TRBV19 | few | CASSQGGYGYTF | TGTGCCAGTAGTCAGGGCGGGTATGGCTACACCTTC
. | TRBJ1-2 | TRBV9 | . | CASQRGKDGYTF | TGTGCCAGTCAGCGGGGAAAAGATGGCTACACCTTC
TRBD1 | TRBJ2-5 | TRBV4-1 | once | CASSHFAGTGDETQYF | TGCGCCAGCAGCCATTTTGCCGGGACAGGGGATGAGACCCAGTACTTC
. | TRBJ1-1 | TRBV12-5 | once | CASGISGTEAFF | TGTGCTAGTGGGATATCTGGCACTGAAGCTTTCTTT
. | TRBJ1-2 | TRBV1 | . | CTSSQDRGYTF | TGCACCAGCAGCCAAGACAGGGGCTACACCTTC
TRBD1 | TRBJ1-3 | TRBV7-8 | . | CASSPTWTGLGTIYF | TGTGCCAGCAGCCCGACGTGGACAGGGCTTGGCACCATATATTTT
. | TRBJ1-4 | TRBV5-1 | . | CASSPDGIGAEKLFF | TGCGCCAGCAGCCCGGACGGGATAGGTGCGGAAAAACTGTTTTTT
. | TRBJ2-1 | TRBV19 | . | CASSIGANEQFF | TGTGCCAGTAGTATAGGGGCTAATGAGCAGTTCTTC
. | TRBJ2-7 | TRBV4-2 | . | CASSPEGYSFEQYF | TGTGCCAGCAGCCCGGAGGGTTATAGTTTCGAGCAGTACTTC
. | TRBJ1-1 | TRBV5-1 | . | CASSFRSSYTEAFF | TGCGCCAGCAGCTTTCGGTCGTCGTACACTGAAGCTTTCTTT
TRBD2 | TRBJ2-1 | TRBV7-2 | . | CASSLGVGTRSRGEQFF | TGTGCCAGCAGCTTAGGGGTGGGGACTAGGTCTCGGGGAGAGCAGTTCTTC
. | TRBJ2-3 | TRBV10-2 | . | CASRTMTSTDTQYF | TGCGCCAGCAGGACAATGACTAGCACAGATACGCAGTATTTT